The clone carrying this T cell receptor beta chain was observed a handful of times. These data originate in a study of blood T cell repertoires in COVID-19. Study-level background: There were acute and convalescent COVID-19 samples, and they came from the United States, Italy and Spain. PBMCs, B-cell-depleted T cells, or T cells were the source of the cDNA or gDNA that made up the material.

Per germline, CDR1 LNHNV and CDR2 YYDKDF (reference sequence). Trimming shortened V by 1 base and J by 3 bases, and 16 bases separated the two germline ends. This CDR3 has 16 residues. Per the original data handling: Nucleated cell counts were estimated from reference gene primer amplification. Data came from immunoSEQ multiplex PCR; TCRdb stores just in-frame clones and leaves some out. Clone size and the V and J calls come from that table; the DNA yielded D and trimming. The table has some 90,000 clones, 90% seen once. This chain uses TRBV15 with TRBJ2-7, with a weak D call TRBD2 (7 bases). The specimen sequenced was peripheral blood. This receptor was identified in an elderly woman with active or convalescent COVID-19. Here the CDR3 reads CATSRAGGYLGYEQYF. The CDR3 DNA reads TGTGCCACCAGCAGAGCGGGGGGCTACCTAGGCTACGAGCAGTACTTC.